This TCR beta chain was sequenced during a study of cytomegalovirus exposure and HLA in healthy donors. V lost 3 bases and J lost 4, with 18 bases in between. Looked up from germline, CDR1 is LNHDA and CDR2 is SQIVND (reference sequence). CDR3 length: 16 amino acids. The PCR was carried out with 60 Vbeta primers and 13 Jbeta primers. Assay used: immunoSEQ multiplex PCR; TCRdb lists only in-frame clones, some missing. This table holds about 230,000 clones, around nine tenths found once. Sequencing input: PBMCs. The TCR was taken from a woman younger than 35 in good health and CMV-seronegative. V is TRBV19 and J is TRBJ1-2; D is possibly TRBD1 (5 bases). The CDR3 nucleotides read TGTGCCAGTAGTATTACCCTGACAGTCCCCAGCTATGGCTACACCTTC. Its protein product is CASSITLTVPSYGYTF.